The present T cell receptor (beta chain) was sequenced within a study of T cell responses to AZD1222 COVID-19 vaccine. This clone was found a few times. This CDR3 comprises 15 residues. Germline lookup yields CDR1 SGHRS and CDR2 YFSETQ. Trimming took 0 bases from V and 5 from J, leaving 14 bases between them. Sequenced by immunoSEQ multiplex PCR; TCRdb stores in-frame clones only, minus some. Of around 100,000 clones listed, around 90% were seen once; the top ten hold 1.7%. The starting material was peripheral blood, obtained on day 0 of AZD1222 vaccination. The chain combines TRBV5-1 with TRBJ1-2, with no clear D. The sequence derives from an adult in good health. The CDR3 DNA reads TGCGCCAGCAGCTTGGACGCATCCTACATTTATGGCTACACCTTC. Translation: CASSLDASYIYGYTF.